Listed below are T cell receptor beta chains from one sample, sequenced in a study of blood T cell repertoires in COVID-19. Data came from immunoSEQ multiplex PCR; TCRdb stores just in-frame clones and leaves some out. This table has 300,000 to 350,000 clones, about nine tenths appearing once. Source material: peripheral blood. The receptors were gathered from a woman in her 30s with COVID-19, enrolled during active disease. Each CDR3 is given with its conserved first and last residue. The order of the fields is V gene, CDR3 protein.

TRBV5-8,CASSLEATGGPYNEQFF
TRBV30,CAWSGTSLREQFF
TRBV24-1,CATSVGDTEAFF
TRBV2,CASSEQARQPQHF
TRBV2,CASTPGPQKSTQYF
TRBV6-2/TRBV6-3,CASSSDERGFSYNEQFF
TRBV3-1/TRBV3-2,CASSSLDGGLGEKLFF
TRBV19,CASGDYEQYF
TRBV18,CASSRGTQATGNTIYF
TRBV4-2,CASSPLRTGGTEAFF
TRBV15,CATSRDLAGQTIAKNIQYF
TRBV19,CASSILAGKSTDTQYF
TRBV4-1,CASSIPGTSLGETQYF
TRBV9,CASSVQGWELFF
TRBV29-1,CSVGGQETQYF
TRBV7-3,CASSLEGAAGNTIYF